Included here is one T cell receptor (beta chain) sequence, with context. These data are taken from a study of blood T cell repertoires in COVID-19. Overall study: PBMCs, B-cell-depleted T cells, or T cells were the source of the cDNA or gDNA that made up the material.

CDR3 size: 16 residues. The V gene's germline CDR1 is SGHRS and CDR2 YFSETQ. Losses at the gene ends were 0 bases for V and 1 base for J; bases not matched to a gene: 2. Original analysis: Counts of nucleated cells, estimated from reference gene primer amplification, were obtained. Some clones are missing from TCRdb's copy, which holds only in-frame ones; the method was immunoSEQ multiplex PCR. V, J and clone size are taken as reported in that table, and D and trimming were inferred from the DNA itself. The sample lists 130,000 to 150,000 clones; 88% were seen once. The J gene is TRBJ2-3, the V gene TRBV5-1; TRBD1 aligns across 10 bases. This receptor was identified in a man over 45 with active or convalescent COVID-19. Sequenced input: peripheral blood. The CDR3 nucleotides are TGCGCCAGCAGCTTGGGACAGGGGGCCGGCACAGATACGCAGTATTTT. The encoded protein is CASSLGQGAGTDTQYF.